This entry lists 11 T cell receptor beta chains sequenced from one sample in a study of blood T cells in healthy people across ages. Through a sample-barcoded 5' primer and a J-beta primer mix, a second PCR was run for roughly 7 to 12 cycles. TCRdb fed the 5' RACE reads into MiXCR, producing one record per CDR3 protein. The sample lists around 1,000,000 distinct CDR3 sequences; approximately 25% were seen once. The sample was also reused in another study, on T cells of mothers and their children.

The source material was blood. The receptors here all came from a girl under 10 years old in good health.

J is TRBJ2-3 and V is TRBV4-1; 7 bases fit TRBD2. The CDR3 consists of 18 residues. Germline loops: CDR1 MGHRA, CDR2 YSYEKL. Trimming removed 4 bases from V and 4 bases from J; junction bases left unmatched: 17. CDR3: CASSPSGGVSNGADTQYF. DNA for the CDR3: TGCGCCAGCAGCCCTTCTGGGGGGGTAAGCAACGGGGCAGATACGCAGTATTTT.

This chain uses TRBV27 with TRBJ2-5; 9 bases match TRBD2. The DNA end is more similar to TRBJ2-7, so the J call may be wrong. The germline gives CDR1 MNHEY, CDR2 SMNVEV (reference sequence). The CDR3 extends over 14 amino acids. CDR3 nucleotides: TGTGCCAGCAGTCCAGCGGGAGGCTGGGACGAGCAGTACTTC. Translation gives CASSPAGGWDEQYF.

The rearrangement links TRBV28 to TRBJ1-6; 7 bases fit TRBD1. J gave up 7 bases and V 7 bases, and 10 bases lay outside the gene matches. Germline CDR1 and CDR2: MDHEN and SYDVKM. The CDR3 spans 15 residues. The CDR3 DNA follows: TGTGCCAGCACCCCGCATGGGACAGTAAATTCACCCCTCCACTTT. Residues: CASTPHGTVNSPLHF. Full variable domain (outside the CDR3, taken from reference TRBV28 and TRBJ1-6): DVKVTQSSRYLVKRTGEKVFLECVQDMDHENMFWYRQDPGLGLRLIYFSYDVKMKEKGDIPEGYSVSREKKERFSLILESASTNQTSMYLCASTPHGTVNSPLHFGNGTRLTVT.

This clonotype has just a few counts. The J gene is TRBJ2-1, the V gene TRBV7-2; no clear D. The germline V and J ends were trimmed by 5 bases and 4 bases, with 15 bases remaining between them. The CDR3 sequence is 15 residues long. CDR1 is SGHTA and CDR2 is FQGNSA in the germline V gene. CDR3 amino acids: CASSPAQVVYNEQFF. DNA for the CDR3: TGTGCCAGCAGCCCAGCCCAGGTGGTTTACAATGAGCAGTTCTTC.

This rearrangement joins TRBV29-1 to TRBJ2-1; 8 bases line up with TRBD2. This CDR3 is 14 amino acids long. Germline CDR1 is SQVTM and CDR2 is ANQGSEA. Trimming took 1 base from V and 5 from J; bases not matched to a gene: 4. CDR3 region: CSVEGRGENNEQFF. CDR3 in DNA: TGCAGCGTTGAAGGGCGGGGGGAAAACAATGAGCAGTTCTTC.

In this sample, this clonotype turned up a few times. This chain joins TRBV7-2 and TRBJ2-3; D possibly corresponds to TRBD2 (7 bases). The CDR3 extends over 15 amino acids. With 4 bases removed from V and 4 bases from J, the gap between germline ends came to 15 bases. CDR1 SGHTA and CDR2 FQGNSA come from the germline V gene. The CDR3 bases are TGTGCCAGCAGCTGGACAGCGGGGAGGTCAGATACGCAGTATTTT. This gives the protein CASSWTAGRSDTQYF.

The chain carries TRBV7-9 and TRBJ2-7, with 13 bases aligning to TRBD2. Germline-derived CDR1 and CDR2 are SEHNR and FQNEAQ (reference sequence). V gave up 1 base and J gave up 4 bases; unmatched junction bases: 10. The CDR3 covers 18 residues. The CDR3 region is CASSLELTSGRKFYEQYF. Here the CDR3 DNA reads TGTGCCAGCAGCTTAGAGTTGACTAGCGGGAGGAAATTTTACGAGCAGTACTTC.

This clonotype has just a few counts. V and J are TRBV11-2 and TRBJ1-1; weak D call: TRBD1 (5 bases). Trimming removed 3 bases at V and 1 base at J, with 9 bases between. The V gene's germline CDR1 is SGHAT and CDR2 FQNNGV. The CDR3 length is 14 residues. The DNA of the CDR3 is TGTGCCAGCAGCTTGGGACGGTGGAACACTGAAGCTTTCTTT. Amino acid sequence: CASSLGRWNTEAFF.

A remark on this clonotype: A much larger clone lies a single base off, so this may be a read error. This chain uses TRBV29-1 with TRBJ2-5; D unresolved. Per the germline V gene, CDR1 is SQVTM and CDR2 is ANQGSEA. This CDR3 is built from 13 residues. The CDR3 DNA is TGCAGCGTGATGACACCGAACCAAGAGACCCAGAACTTC. This translates into CSVMTPNQETQNF.

This clonotype was seen only a few times. Without the conserved terminal phenylalanine or tryptophan, this CDR3 likely stems from a read error. The J gene is TRBJ2-5, the V gene TRBV20-1; 13 bases match TRBD2. The tail of the sequence fits TRBJ2-7 better, so the J call may be wrong. The CDR3 has 14 residues. Germline V gene lookup returns CDR1 DFQATT and CDR2 SNEGSKA (reference sequence). CDR3 sequence reads: CSALKGLAGDEQYL. The CDR3 DNA reads TGCAGTGCCCTAAAAGGACTAGCGGGAGACGAGCAGTACCTC.

This clonotype was detected a few times. The chain combines TRBV19 with TRBJ1-1, with TRBD1 as a possible D gene (5 bases). The germline gives CDR1 LNHDA, CDR2 SQIVND (reference sequence). V lost 8 bases to trimming and J lost 0 bases, with 10 bases between them. The CDR3 totals 13 residues. The CDR3 spells CASLGPLNTEAFF. CDR3 DNA sequence: TGTGCCAGTCTGGGACCGTTGAACACTGAAGCTTTCTTT.